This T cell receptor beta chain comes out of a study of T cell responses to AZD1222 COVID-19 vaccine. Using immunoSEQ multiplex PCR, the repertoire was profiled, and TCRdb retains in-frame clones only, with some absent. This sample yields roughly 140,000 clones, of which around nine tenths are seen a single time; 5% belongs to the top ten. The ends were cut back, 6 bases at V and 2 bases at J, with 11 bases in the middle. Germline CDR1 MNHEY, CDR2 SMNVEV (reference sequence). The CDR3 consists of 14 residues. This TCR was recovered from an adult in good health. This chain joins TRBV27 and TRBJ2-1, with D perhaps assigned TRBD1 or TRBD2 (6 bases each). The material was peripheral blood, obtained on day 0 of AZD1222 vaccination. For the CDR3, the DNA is TGTGCCAGCAGGGGGGCGGGAACCTACAATGAGCAGTTCTTC. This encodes CASRGAGTYNEQFF.